The sequence of this TCR beta chain was determined in a study of metastatic and nonmetastatic thyroid tumors. At the level of the study: Malignant and benign thyroid patients had repertoires compared in peripheral blood and tumor or nodule tissue. Findings and caveats of the study: Reported TCR beta diversity, measured in blood and tumor, was significantly higher for malignant thyroid tumors than for benign nodules.

Every patient was untreated before thyroid surgery. As concerns this clone: Its target is not known.

Authors' processing steps: CDR3 was compared across clinicopathological groups, and the resulting differences were used to build a distant-metastasis classifier for papillary thyroid cancer. MiXCR was used by TCRdb to re-call the PCR reads. The V and J calls come from TCRdb's annotation, not from the publication. This table has around 30,000 clones, approximately 11% appearing once. The CDR3 totals 14 residues. J gave up 3 bases and V 1 base, and 3 bases lay outside the gene matches. Looked up from germline, CDR1 is LNHDA and CDR2 is SQIVND (reference sequence). Sequencing was performed on blood. The clonotype originates from a female donor with papillary thyroid cancer or a benign thyroid nodule (not recorded which). Some clones in this sample may be carry-over from other donors' samples. The V and J genes are TRBV19 and TRBJ2-7, with TRBD2 identical over 7 bases. CDR3 nucleotide sequence: TGTGCCAGTAGTATAGGCGGGGAGGGCTACGAGCAGTACTTC. Protein product: CASSIGGEGYEQYF.